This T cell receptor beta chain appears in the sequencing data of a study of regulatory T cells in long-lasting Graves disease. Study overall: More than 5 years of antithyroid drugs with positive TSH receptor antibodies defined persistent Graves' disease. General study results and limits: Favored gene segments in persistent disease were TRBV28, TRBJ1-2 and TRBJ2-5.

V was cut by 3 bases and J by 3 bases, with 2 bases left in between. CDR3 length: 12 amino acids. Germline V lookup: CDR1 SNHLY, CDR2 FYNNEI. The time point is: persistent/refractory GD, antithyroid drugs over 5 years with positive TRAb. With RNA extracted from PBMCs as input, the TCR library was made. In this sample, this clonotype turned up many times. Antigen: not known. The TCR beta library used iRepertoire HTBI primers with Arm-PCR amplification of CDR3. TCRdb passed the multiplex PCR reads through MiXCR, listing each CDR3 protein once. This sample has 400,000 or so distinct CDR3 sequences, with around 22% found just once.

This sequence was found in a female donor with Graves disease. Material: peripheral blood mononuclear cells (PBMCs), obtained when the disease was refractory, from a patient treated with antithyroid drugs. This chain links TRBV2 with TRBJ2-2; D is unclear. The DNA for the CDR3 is TGTGCCAGCAGTGATGACACCGGGGAGCTGTTTTTT. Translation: CASSDDTGELFF.